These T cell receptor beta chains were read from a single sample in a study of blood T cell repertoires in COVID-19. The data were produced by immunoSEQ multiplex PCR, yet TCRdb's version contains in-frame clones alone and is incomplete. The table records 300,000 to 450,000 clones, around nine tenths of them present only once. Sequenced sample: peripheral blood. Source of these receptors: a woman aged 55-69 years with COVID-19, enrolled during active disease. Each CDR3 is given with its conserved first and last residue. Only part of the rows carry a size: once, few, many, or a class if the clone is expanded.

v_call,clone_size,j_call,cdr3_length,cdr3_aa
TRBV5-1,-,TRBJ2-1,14,CASSTGTGVYEQFF
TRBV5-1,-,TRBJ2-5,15,CASSLIGQSQETQYF
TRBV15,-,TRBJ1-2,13,CATSRDRGYGYTF
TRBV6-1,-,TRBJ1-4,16,CASSGWWGQGNEKLFF
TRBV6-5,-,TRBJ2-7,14,CASSAYQGGGEQYF
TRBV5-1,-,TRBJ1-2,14,CASSPGSANYGYTF
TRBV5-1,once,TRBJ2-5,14,CASSREGQFETQYF
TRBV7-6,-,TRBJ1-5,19,CASSLAPGGEPYSNQPQHF
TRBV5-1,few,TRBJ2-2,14,CASGGQGNTGELFF
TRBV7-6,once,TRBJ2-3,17,CASKPTGTSGLGGTQYF
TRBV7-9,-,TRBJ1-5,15,CASSSGPGMGQPQHF
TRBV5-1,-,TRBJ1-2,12,CASSLTTGYIFF
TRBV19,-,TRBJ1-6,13,CASSRQLNSPLHF
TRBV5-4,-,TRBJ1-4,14,CASSPGWTNEKLFF
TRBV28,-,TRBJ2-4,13,CASSFASKNIQYF
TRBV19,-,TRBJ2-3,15,CASKEGGRVADTQYF
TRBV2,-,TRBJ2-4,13,CASRRQGSSIQYF
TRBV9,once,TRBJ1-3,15,CASSVMGSSGNTIYF
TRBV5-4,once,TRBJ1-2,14,CASSLEAGGYGYTF
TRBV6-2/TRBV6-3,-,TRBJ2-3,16,CASSEMTPDAGDTQYF
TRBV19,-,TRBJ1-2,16,CASSRIQGIRHYGYTF
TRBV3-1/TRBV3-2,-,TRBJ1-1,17,CASSQEIARALNTEAFF
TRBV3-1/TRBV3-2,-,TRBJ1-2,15,CASSQPGQGSYGYTF
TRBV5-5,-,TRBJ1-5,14,CASSLVSGYQPQHF
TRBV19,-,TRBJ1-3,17,CASSPTGGPASGNTIYF
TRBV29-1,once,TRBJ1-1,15,CSVAATGAANTEAFF
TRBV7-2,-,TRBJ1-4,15,CASSSTGPNNEKLFF
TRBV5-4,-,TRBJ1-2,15,CASSLGTGGSYGYTF
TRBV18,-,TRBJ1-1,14,CASSPQGFNTEAFF
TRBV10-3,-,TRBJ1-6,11,CAPVYNSPLHF
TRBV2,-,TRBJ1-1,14,CASNLQGPNTEAFF
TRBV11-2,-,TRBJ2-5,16,CASSLGAGPNRETQYF
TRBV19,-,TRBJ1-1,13,CASSAYRDTEAFF
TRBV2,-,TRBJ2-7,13,CASRLGQGATGYF
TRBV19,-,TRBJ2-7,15,CASSPAWQGIYEQYF
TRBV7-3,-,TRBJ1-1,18,CASSLTRGSPSPNTEAFF
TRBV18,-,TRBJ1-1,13,CASSAGTNTEAFF
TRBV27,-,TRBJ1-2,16,CASSLEGGAPNYGYTF
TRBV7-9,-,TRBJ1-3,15,CASSLQAASGNTIYF
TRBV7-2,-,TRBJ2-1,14,CASSSRLASNEQFF
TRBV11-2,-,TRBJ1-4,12,CASSDRGSKLFF
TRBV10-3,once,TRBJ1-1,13,CAISVTGTPEAFF
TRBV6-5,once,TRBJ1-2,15,CASRRGGQGIYGYTF
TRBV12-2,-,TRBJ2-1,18,CASRSRPPGTGGYNEQFF
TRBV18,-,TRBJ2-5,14,CASSPQRGRETQYF